A selection of T cell receptor beta chains follows, all from one sample in a study of regulatory T cells in long-lasting Graves disease. TCRdb redid the calling of the multiplex PCR reads with MiXCR, one entry per CDR3 protein. The sample yields about 540,000 distinct CDR3 sequences, roughly 14% seen once. This same sample was also part of a study on T cells in Graves' hyperthyroidism and ophthalmopathy.

Specimen: peripheral blood mononuclear cells (PBMCs), collected at new diagnosis, from a patient treated with antithyroid drugs. These receptors came from a man in his thirties or forties with Graves disease. CDR3s include the opening cysteine and the closing phenylalanine or tryptophan. The D gene is left open where the match is weak. Clone size appears in some rows only: once, few, many, or a class for an expanded clone.

v_call	clone_size	j_call	d_call	cdr3_aa	cdr3_nt
TRBV12-3/TRBV12-4	many	TRBJ2-1	-	CASSRRTNNEQFF	TGTGCCAGCAGTCGCCGGACGAACAATGAGCAGTTCTTC
TRBV9	few	TRBJ1-1	TRBD1	CASSHDRGGANTEAFF	TGTGCCAGCAGTCATGACAGGGGAGGTGCGAACACTGAAGCTTTCTTT
TRBV28	many	TRBJ1-4	-	CASSTPLRGGRTNEKLFF	TGTGCCAGCTCCACGCCCTTGAGGGGGGGGCGGACTAATGAAAAACTGTTTTTT
TRBV12-3/TRBV12-4	many	TRBJ2-3	TRBD2	CASSPGLAGIADTQYF	TGTGCCAGCAGCCCCGGACTAGCGGGAATAGCAGATACGCAGTATTTT
TRBV30	-	TRBJ2-2	-	CAWSGSGNTGELFF	TGTGCCTGGAGTGGTAGCGGGAACACCGGGGAGCTGTTTTTT
TRBV6-2/TRBV6-3	many	TRBJ1-5	TRBD1	CASRVGQGSYQPQHF	TGTGCCAGCAGGGTCGGACAGGGAAGTTATCAGCCCCAGCATTTT
TRBV12-3/TRBV12-4	many	TRBJ2-7	TRBD2	CASTPGLAGVYEQYF	TGTGCCAGCACCCCTGGACTAGCGGGAGTATACGAGCAGTACTTC
TRBV20-1	-	TRBJ2-3	-	CSASPTSTDTQYF	TGCAGTGCCTCTCCCACTAGCACAGATACGCAGTATTTT
TRBV27	many	TRBJ2-5	TRBD2	CASSLTSGMLETQYF	TGTGCCAGCAGTTTAACTAGCGGGATGCTAGAGACCCAGTACTTC
TRBV20-1	few	TRBJ2-7	-	CSPRTDSYEQYF	TGTTCTCCTCGGACAGATTCCTACGAGCAGTACTTC
TRBV5-1	many	TRBJ2-1	-	CASSLEGGTAGFF	TGCGCCAGCAGCTTGGAAGGCGGGACAGCTGGGTTCTTC
TRBV25-1	many	TRBJ1-5	TRBD1	CASCRPSRGQGADDQPQHF	TGTGCCAGCTGTCGCCCCTCTCGGGGACAGGGGGCGGACGATCAGCCCCAGCATTTT
TRBV12-5	many	TRBJ1-1	-	CASGLVLGPNMNTEAFF	TGTGCTAGTGGTTTGGTATTGGGGCCTAACATGAACACTGAAGCTTTCTTT
TRBV25-1	many	TRBJ1-5	-	CASSTSIEEREPQHF	TGTGCCAGCAGTACTTCTATCGAGGAGCGGGAGCCCCAGCATTTT
TRBV7-9	many	TRBJ2-1	-	CASSTTGLLYNEQFF	TGTGCCAGCAGCACTACGGGACTCCTCTACAATGAGCAGTTCTTC
TRBV27	many	TRBJ2-1	-	CATWSSGPGEQFF	TGTGCCACCTGGTCCAGCGGCCCCGGGGAGCAGTTCTTC
TRBV11-2	many	TRBJ2-5	TRBD2	CASSLLLGGLAGVAETQYF	TGTGCCAGCAGCTTACTCCTCGGGGGACTAGCGGGAGTAGCGGAGACCCAGTACTTC
TRBV3-1	-	TRBJ2-7	-	CASSQATLTMATGYGVQYF	TGTGCCAGCAGCCAAGCTACCCTTACTATGGCAACAGGGTATGGAGTGCAGTACTTC
TRBV5-6	few	TRBJ1-4	TRBD1	CASSSARDSDEKLFF	TGTGCCAGCAGCTCCGCTCGGGACAGCGATGAAAAACTGTTTTTT
TRBV6-2/TRBV6-3	-	TRBJ2-1	TRBD2	CASSWLAEDNEQFF	TGTGCCAGCAGTTGGCTAGCGGAGGACAATGAGCAGTTCTTC
TRBV9	-	TRBJ1-2	TRBD1	CASSGQGVYGYTF	TGTGCCAGCAGCGGACAGGGAGTCTATGGCTACACCTTC
TRBV4-2	-	TRBJ2-7	-	CASSQEPSYEQYF	TGTGCCAGCAGCCAAGAGCCCTCCTACGAGCAGTACTTC
TRBV7-3	many	TRBJ2-3	TRBD2	CASSLTTSGSVTQYF	TGTGCCAGCAGCTTAACGACTAGCGGGAGTGTCACGCAGTATTTT
TRBV24-1	many	TRBJ2-1	TRBD2	CATSDRTSGHLNEQFF	TGTGCCACCAGTGATAGGACTAGCGGGCACCTCAATGAGCAGTTCTTC
TRBV5-6	few	TRBJ2-7	-	CASSLGEKGIEQYF	TGTGCCAGCAGCTTGGGGGAGAAAGGCATCGAGCAGTACTTC
TRBV2	many	TRBJ2-2	TRBD1	CASRPGQGNTGELFF	TGTGCCAGCAGGCCGGGACAGGGGAACACCGGGGAGCTGTTTTTT
TRBV10-3	many	TRBJ2-3	TRBD2	CAISVGAGGDTQYF	TGTGCCATCAGTGTCGGAGCGGGAGGGGATACGCAGTATTTT
TRBV18	-	TRBJ1-5	-	CASSPADSSNQPQHF	TGTGCCAGCTCACCAGCCGACAGTAGCAATCAGCCCCAGCATTTT
TRBV20-1	few	TRBJ2-4	-	CSARGSKGAENIQYF	TGCAGTGCTAGAGGCAGCAAGGGAGCGGAAAACATTCAGTACTTC
TRBV12-3/TRBV12-4	-	TRBJ2-2	TRBD2	CASNSGTSGYTGELFF	TGTGCCAGCAATAGCGGGACTAGCGGCTACACCGGGGAGCTGTTTTTT
TRBV7-9	many	TRBJ2-5	TRBD2	CASSWTSGRAGWRETQYF	TGTGCCAGCAGCTGGACTAGCGGGAGGGCCGGGTGGCGAGAGACCCAGTACTTC
TRBV28	many	TRBJ2-3	TRBD2	CASSFGGRGTDTQYF	TGTGCCAGCAGTTTCGGCGGGAGGGGAACAGATACGCAGTATTTT
TRBV19	many	TRBJ2-7	TRBD2	CASSPGTSGRPGGYEQYF	TGTGCCAGTAGTCCCGGGACTAGCGGGAGGCCCGGGGGCTACGAGCAGTACTTC
TRBV6-1	many	TRBJ1-4	-	CASSDWAVNEKLFF	TGTGCCAGCAGCGACTGGGCGGTTAACGAAAAACTGTTTTTT
TRBV4-2	-	TRBJ1-2	-	CASSQERGTNYGYTF	TGTGCCAGCAGCCAAGAGCGGGGAACCAACTATGGCTACACCTTC
TRBV20-1	many	TRBJ2-7	-	CSATQASNYEQYF	TGCAGTGCCACCCAGGCCAGCAACTACGAGCAGTACTTC
TRBV12-3/TRBV12-4	many	TRBJ2-2	-	CASSLFPGRKNTGELFF	TGTGCCAGCAGTTTATTTCCGGGACGGAAGAACACCGGGGAGCTGTTTTTT
TRBV5-1	many	TRBJ2-3	TRBD2	CASSLVSGTSGTDTQYF	TGCGCCAGCAGCTTGGTATCCGGGACTAGCGGTACAGATACGCAGTATTTT
TRBV18	few	TRBJ1-1	-	CASNVARAPLAAEAFF	TGTGCTAGCAACGTGGCCAGGGCTCCTTTGGCGGCTGAAGCTTTCTTT
TRBV7-9	many	TRBJ1-5	-	CASSSLGTQPQHF	TGTGCCAGCAGCTCTCTTGGCACGCAGCCCCAGCATTTT
TRBV18	few	TRBJ1-1	-	CASSPLPFMNTEAFF	TGTGCCAGCTCACCCCTCCCATTTATGAACACTGAAGCTTTCTTT
TRBV28	-	TRBJ1-6	-	CASSSGSRNSPLHF	TGTGCCAGCAGTTCGGGCAGCCGTAATTCACCCCTCCACTTT
TRBV7-6	many	TRBJ2-3	-	CASSLWQASDTQYF	TGTGCCAGCAGCTTATGGCAAGCTTCAGATACGCAGTATTTT
TRBV11-2	-	TRBJ2-7	-	CASSLVPPETRYEQYF	TGTGCCAGCAGCTTAGTCCCCCCTGAAACCCGCTACGAGCAGTACTTC